This TCR beta chain was captured by sequencing in a study of shared clonotypes between healthy human individuals. Germline-derived CDR1 and CDR2 are SEHNR and FQNEAQ (reference sequence). The CDR3 has 13 residues. V was pared by 5 bases and J by 5 bases, with 12 bases between. The table came from immunoSEQ multiplex PCR; TCRdb's copy has only in-frame clones and leaves some out. The repertoire has roughly 1.5 million clones, 95% to 99% of them found once; the top ten carry less than 0.55%. V gene TRBV7-9 combines with J gene TRBJ1-2; D remains unclear. Input material: naive CD4+ T cells sorted from blood. The sample's subset: CD45RA+ positively selected. The clonotype originates from a man younger than 45 in good health. The CDR3 sequence is CASSPLGKYGYTF. DNA for the CDR3: TGTGCCAGCAGCCCCTTGGGGAAGTATGGCTACACCTTC.